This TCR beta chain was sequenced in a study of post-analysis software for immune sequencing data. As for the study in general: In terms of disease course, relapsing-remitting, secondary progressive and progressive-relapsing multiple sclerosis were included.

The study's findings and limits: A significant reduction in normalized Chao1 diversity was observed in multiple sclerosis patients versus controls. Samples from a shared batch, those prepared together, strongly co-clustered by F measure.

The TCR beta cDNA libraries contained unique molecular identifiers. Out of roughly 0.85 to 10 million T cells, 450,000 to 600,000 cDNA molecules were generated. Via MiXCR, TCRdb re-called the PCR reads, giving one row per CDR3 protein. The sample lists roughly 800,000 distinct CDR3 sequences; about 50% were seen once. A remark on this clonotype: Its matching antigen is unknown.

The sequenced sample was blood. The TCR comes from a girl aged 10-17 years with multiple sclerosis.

The CDR3, as DNA: TGTGCCAGCAGTAACGGGGGCAGCGCACTCTCCTACGAGCAGTACTTC. Translation: CASSNGGSALSYEQYF. The chain combines TRBV28 with TRBJ2-7; D is possibly TRBD1 or TRBD2 (6 bases each). CDR1 is MDHEN, CDR2 SYDVKM, per germline. Trimming left V 5 bases short and J 0 bases short, with 17 bases between. The CDR3 is 16 residues long.